The subject of this entry is one TCR beta chain. This entry comes from a study of T cells in Graves' hyperthyroidism and ophthalmopathy. This CDR3 has 16 amino acids. Trimming at V came to 3 bases and at J to 9 bases, leaving 11 bases not matched to a gene. Germline V gene sequence: CDR1 MGHRA, CDR2 YSYEKL. Amplification of TCR beta CDR3 regions was performed using RNA transcripts as template. RT-PCR in the first round (using the HTBI primer set) targeted the TCR CDR3. A single record per CDR3 protein comes from TCRdb applying MiXCR to the multiplex PCR reads. The sample lists some 720,000 distinct CDR3 sequences, about 16% occurring once.

The chain uses TRBV4-1 and TRBJ2-1; 10 bases line up with TRBD2. The sequence was obtained from a man in his late teens or twenties with Graves' hyperthyroidism. Sequencing was carried out using blood. The DNA for the CDR3 is TGCGCCAGCAGCCAGACCGGGACTAGCGCCAGCAGTGAGCAGTTCTTC. It codes for CASSQTGTSASSEQFF.